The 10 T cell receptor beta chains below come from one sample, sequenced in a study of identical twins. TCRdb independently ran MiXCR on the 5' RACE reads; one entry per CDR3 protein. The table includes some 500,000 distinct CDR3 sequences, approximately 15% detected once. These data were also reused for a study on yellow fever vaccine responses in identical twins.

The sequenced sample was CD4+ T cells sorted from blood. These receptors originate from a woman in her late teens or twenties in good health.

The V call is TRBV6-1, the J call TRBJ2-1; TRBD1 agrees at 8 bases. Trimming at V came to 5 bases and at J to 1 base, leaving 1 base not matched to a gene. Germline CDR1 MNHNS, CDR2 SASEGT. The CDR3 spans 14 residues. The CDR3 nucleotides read TGTGCCAGCAGTCGGACAGGGTCCTACAATGAGCAGTTCTTC. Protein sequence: CASSRTGSYNEQFF.

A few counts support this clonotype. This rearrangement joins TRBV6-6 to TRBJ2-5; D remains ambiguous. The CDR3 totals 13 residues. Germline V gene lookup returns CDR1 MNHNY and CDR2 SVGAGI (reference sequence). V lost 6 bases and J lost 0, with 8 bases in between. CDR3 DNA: TGTGCCAGCAGACAGAACAACCAAGAGACCCAGTACTTC. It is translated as CASRQNNQETQYF.

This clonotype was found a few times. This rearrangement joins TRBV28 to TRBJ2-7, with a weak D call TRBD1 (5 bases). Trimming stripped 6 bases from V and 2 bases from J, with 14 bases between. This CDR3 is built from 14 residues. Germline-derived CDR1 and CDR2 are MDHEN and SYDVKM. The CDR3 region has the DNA TGTGCCAGCAGCTATCCAGGGTTAACCTACGAGCAGTACTTC. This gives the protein CASSYPGLTYEQYF.

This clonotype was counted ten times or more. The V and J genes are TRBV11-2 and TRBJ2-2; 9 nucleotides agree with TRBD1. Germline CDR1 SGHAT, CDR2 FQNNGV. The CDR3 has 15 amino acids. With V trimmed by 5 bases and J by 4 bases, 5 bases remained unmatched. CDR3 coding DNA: TGTGCCAGCAGCCCTGGGACAGGGTTCACCGGGGAGCTGTTTTTT. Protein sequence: CASSPGTGFTGELFF.

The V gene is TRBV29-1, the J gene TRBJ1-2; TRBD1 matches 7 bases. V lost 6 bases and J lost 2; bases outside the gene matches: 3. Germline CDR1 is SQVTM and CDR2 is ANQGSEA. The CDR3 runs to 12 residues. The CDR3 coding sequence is TGCAGCGTAAACAGGGGAAACTATGGCTACACCTTC. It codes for CSVNRGNYGYTF.

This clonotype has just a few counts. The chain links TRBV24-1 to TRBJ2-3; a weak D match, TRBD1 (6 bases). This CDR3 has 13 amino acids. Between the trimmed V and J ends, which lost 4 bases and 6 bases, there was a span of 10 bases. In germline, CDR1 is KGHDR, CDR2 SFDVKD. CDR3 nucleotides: TGTGCCACCAGTGAAATAGGGGGTGATACGCAGTATTTT. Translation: CATSEIGGDTQYF.

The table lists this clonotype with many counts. The DNA for the CDR3 is TGTGCCAGCAGCTTTCTTGGGACAGGAGTCTACAATGAGCAGTTCTTC. Encoded protein: CASSFLGTGVYNEQFF. This chain connects TRBV7-2 to TRBJ2-1; 8 positions match TRBD1. V dropped 3 bases and J dropped 3; count of bases not matched to a gene: 7. Germline assignment: CDR1 SGHTA and CDR2 FQGNSA. This CDR3 is built from 16 residues.

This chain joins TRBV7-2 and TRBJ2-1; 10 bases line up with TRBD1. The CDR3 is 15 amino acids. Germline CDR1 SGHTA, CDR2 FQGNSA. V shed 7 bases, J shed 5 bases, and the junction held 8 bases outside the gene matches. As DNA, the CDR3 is TGTGCCAGCAACCGACAGGGGGCATTTGACAATGAGCAGTTCTTC. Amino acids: CASNRQGAFDNEQFF.

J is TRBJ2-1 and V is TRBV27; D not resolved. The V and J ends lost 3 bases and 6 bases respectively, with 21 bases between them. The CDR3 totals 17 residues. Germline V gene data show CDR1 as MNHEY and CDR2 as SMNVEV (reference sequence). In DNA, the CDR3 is TGTGCCAGCAGTTTCGTTTTTGCTCTACGCCGCTCCAATGAGCAGTTCTTC. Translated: CASSFVFALRRSNEQFF.

The CDR3 nucleotides read TGTGCCAGCGCCACTGGGAGCCGAGAAAATGAGCAGTTCTTC. It translates to CASATGSRENEQFF. The V and J genes are TRBV12-3 or TRBV12-4 and TRBJ2-1; possible D gene TRBD2, 5 bases. V lost 8 bases and J 7 bases, leaving 18 bases between the germline ends. This CDR3 has 14 amino acids.